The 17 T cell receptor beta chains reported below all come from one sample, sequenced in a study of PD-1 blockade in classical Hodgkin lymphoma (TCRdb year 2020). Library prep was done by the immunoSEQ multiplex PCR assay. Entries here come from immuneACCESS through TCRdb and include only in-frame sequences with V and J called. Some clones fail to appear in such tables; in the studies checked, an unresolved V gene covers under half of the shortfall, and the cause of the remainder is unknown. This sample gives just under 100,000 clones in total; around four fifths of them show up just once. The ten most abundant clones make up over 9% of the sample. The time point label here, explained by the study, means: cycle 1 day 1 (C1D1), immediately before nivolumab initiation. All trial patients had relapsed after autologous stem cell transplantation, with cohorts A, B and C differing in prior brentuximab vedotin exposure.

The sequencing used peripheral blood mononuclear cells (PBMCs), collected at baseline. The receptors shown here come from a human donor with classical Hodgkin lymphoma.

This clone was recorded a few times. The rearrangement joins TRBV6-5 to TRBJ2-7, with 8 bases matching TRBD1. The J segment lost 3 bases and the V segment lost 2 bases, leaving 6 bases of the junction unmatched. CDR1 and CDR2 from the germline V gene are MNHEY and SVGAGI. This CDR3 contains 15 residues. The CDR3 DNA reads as TGTGCCAGCAGTTACGGGACAGGAGATATCTACGAGCAGTACTTC. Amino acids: CASSYGTGDIYEQYF.

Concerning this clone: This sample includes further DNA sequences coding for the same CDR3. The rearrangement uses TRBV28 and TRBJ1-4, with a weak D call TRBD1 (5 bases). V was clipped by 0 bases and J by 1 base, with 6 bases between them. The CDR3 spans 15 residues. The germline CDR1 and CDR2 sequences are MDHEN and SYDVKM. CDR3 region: CASSLWGGTNEKLFF. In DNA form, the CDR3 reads TGTGCCAGCAGTTTATGGGGGGGAACTAATGAAAAACTGTTTTTT.

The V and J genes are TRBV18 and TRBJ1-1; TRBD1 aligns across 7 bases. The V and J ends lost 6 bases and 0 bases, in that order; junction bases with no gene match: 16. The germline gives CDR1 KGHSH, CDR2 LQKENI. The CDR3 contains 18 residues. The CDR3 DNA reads TGTGCCAGCTCCCCTTTGGGGACAGTGGGCATGATGAACACTGAAGCTTTCTTT. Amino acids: CASSPLGTVGMMNTEAFF. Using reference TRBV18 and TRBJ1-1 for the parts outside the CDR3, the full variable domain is NAGVMQNPRHLVRRRGQEARLRCSPMKGHSHVYWYRQLPEEGLKFMVYLQKENIIDESGMPKERFSAEFPKEGPSILRIQQVVRGDSAAYFCASSPLGTVGMMNTEAFFGQGTRLTVV.

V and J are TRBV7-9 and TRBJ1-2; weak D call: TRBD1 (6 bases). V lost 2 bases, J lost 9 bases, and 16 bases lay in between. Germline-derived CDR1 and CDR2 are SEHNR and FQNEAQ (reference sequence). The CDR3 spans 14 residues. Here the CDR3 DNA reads TGTGCCAGCAGCTTACCGGGGGCGGCTCTTAGCTACACCTTC. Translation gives CASSLPGAALSYTF.

This CDR3 reads CASSQRETTDTQYF. The CDR3 DNA is TGTGCCAGTAGTCAGCGGGAGACTACAGATACGCAGTATTTT. The rearrangement uses TRBV19 and TRBJ2-3; TRBD2 matches 8 bases. Looked up from germline, CDR1 is LNHDA and CDR2 is SQIVND (reference sequence). After removal of 5 bases from V and 3 bases from J, the junction contained 4 bases not matched to a gene. This CDR3 is 14 amino acids long.

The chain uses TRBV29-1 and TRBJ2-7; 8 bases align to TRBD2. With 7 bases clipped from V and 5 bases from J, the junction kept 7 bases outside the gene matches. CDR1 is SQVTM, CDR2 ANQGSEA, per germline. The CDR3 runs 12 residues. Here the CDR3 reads CSASGSVHEQYF. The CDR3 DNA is TGCAGCGCCAGCGGGAGCGTACACGAGCAGTACTTC.

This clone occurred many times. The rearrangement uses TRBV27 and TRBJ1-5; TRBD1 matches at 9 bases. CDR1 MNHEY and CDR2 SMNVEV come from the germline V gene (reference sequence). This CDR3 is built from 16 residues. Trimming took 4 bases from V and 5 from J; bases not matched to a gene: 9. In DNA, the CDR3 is TGTGCCAGCAGTTCGAATGGACAGGGGATTCATCAGCCCCAGCATTTT. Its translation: CASSSNGQGIHQPQHF.

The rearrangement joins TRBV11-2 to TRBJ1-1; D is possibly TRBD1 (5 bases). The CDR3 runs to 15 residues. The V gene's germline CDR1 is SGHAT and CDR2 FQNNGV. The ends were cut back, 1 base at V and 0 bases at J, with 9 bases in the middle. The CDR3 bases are TGTGCCAGCAGCTTAGTAGGGGCTCTGAACACTGAAGCTTTCTTT. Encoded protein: CASSLVGALNTEAFF.

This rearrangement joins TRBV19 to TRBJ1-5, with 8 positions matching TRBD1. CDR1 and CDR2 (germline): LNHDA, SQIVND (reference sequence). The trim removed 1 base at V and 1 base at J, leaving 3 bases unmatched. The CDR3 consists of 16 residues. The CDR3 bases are TGTGCCAGTAGTATAGTGAACAGGGGGAGCAATCAGCCCCAGCATTTT. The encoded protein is CASSIVNRGSNQPQHF. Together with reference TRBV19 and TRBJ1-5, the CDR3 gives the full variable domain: DGGITQSPKYLFRKEGQNVTLSCEQNLNHDAMYWYRQDPGQGLRLIYYSQIVNDFQKGDIAEGYSVSREKKESFPLTVTSAQKNPTAFYLCASSIVNRGSNQPQHFGDGTRLSIL.

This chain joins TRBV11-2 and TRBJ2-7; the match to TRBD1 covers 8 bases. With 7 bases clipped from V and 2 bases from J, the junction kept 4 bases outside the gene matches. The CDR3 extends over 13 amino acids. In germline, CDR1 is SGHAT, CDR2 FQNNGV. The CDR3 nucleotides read TGTGCCAGCACCCCGACAGGGGCCTACGAGCAGTACTTC. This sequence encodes CASTPTGAYEQYF.

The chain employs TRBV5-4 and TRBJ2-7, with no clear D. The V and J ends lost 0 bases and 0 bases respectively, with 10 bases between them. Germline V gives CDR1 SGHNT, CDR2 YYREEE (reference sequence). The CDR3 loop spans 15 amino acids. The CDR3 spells CASSLAGSSSYEQYF. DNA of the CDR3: TGTGCCAGCAGCTTGGCCGGTTCCAGCTCCTACGAGCAGTACTTC.

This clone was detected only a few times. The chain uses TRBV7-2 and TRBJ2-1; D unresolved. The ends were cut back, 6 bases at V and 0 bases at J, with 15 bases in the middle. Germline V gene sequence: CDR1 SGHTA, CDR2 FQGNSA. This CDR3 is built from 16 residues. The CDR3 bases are TGTGCCAGCAGACGAATCGGCGGAAGCTCCTACAATGAGCAGTTCTTC. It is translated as CASRRIGGSSYNEQFF.

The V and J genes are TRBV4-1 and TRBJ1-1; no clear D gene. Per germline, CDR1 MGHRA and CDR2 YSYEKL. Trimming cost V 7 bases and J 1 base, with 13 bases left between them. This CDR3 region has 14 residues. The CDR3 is CASKPSTANTEAFF. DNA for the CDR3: TGCGCCAGCAAACCAAGTACAGCGAACACTGAAGCTTTCTTT.

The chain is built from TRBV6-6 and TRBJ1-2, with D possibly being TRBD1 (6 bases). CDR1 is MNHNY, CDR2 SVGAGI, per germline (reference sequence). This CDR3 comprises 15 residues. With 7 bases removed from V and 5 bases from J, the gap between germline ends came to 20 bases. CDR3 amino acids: CASTPSRDISYGYTF. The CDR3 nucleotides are TGTGCCAGCACCCCCTCCCGGGACATAAGTTATGGCTACACCTTC.

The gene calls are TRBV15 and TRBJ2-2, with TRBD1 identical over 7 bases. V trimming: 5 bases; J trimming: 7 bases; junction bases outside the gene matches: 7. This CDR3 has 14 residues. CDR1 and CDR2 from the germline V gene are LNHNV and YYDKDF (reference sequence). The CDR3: CATSVDRVGGELFF. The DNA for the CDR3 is TGTGCCACCAGCGTCGACAGGGTAGGCGGGGAGCTGTTTTTT.

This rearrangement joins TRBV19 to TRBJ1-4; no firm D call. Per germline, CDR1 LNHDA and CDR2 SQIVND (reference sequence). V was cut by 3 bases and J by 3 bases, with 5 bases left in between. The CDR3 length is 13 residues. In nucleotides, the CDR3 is TGTGCCAGTAGTATGGTGCCTAATGAAAAACTGTTTTTT. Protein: CASSMVPNEKLFF.

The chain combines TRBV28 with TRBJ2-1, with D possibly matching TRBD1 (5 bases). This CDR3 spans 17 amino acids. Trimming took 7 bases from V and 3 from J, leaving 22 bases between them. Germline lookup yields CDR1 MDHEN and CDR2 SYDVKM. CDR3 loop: CASTPWGSRGNYNEQFF. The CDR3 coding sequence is TGTGCCAGCACCCCATGGGGCAGCCGAGGCAACTACAATGAGCAGTTCTTC.